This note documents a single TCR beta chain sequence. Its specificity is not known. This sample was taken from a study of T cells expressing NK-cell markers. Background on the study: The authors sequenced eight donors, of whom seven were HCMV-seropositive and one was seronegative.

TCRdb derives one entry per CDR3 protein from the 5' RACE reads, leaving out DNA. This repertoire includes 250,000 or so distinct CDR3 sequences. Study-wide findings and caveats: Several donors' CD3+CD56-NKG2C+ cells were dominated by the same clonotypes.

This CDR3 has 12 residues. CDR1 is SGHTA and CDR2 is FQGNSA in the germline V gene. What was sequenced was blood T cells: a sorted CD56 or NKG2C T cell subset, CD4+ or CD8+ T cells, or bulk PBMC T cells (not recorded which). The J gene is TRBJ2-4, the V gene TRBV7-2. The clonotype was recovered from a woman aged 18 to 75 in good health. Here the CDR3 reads CASSQPRNIQYF.